What follows are 16 T cell receptor beta chains derived from one specimen sequenced in a study of blood T cells in healthy people across ages. PCR was performed a second time for about 6 to 12 cycles using a sample-barcoded 5' primer and a J-beta primer mix. One entry per CDR3 protein results from TCRdb running MiXCR on the 5' RACE reads. In the table there are some 890,000 distinct CDR3 sequences, 25% to 30% of which are singletons. This same sample was also taken into another study, of T cells of mothers and their children.

The sequenced sample was blood. The receptors here all came from a woman aged 40 to 49 in good health.

This clonotype was seen only a few times. The V gene is TRBV28, the J gene TRBJ1-2; D uncertain. CDR1 is MDHEN and CDR2 is SYDVKM in the germline V gene. This CDR3 has 12 amino acids. With 6 bases removed from V and 8 bases from J, the gap between germline ends came to 13 bases. This CDR3 reads CASSLTIGGYTF. In DNA, the CDR3 is TGTGCCAGCAGCCTGACGATCGGGGGCTACACCTTC.

This clonotype occurred a few times. The chain employs TRBV4-2 and TRBJ1-1; D not resolved. CDR3 length: 16 residues. Per germline, CDR1 LGHNA and CDR2 YNFKEQ. Trimming took 0 bases from V and 1 from J, leaving 12 bases between them. The CDR3 region is CASSQDVIFANTEAFF. In nucleotides, the CDR3 is TGTGCCAGCAGCCAAGATGTTATTTTTGCGAACACTGAAGCTTTCTTT.

The chain carries TRBV7-9 and TRBJ2-7; D is tentatively TRBD1 or TRBD2 (6 bases each). Trimming took off 2 bases at V and 7 bases at J, with 12 bases between the two ends. Looked up from germline, CDR1 is SEHNR and CDR2 is FQNEAQ (reference sequence). This CDR3 is built from 13 residues. CDR3 sequence reads: CASSLPGAGEQYF. CDR3 DNA: TGTGCCAGCAGCTTACCGGGGGCAGGTGAGCAGTACTTC. The complete variable domain, with remaining parts taken from reference TRBV7-9 and TRBJ2-7, reads DTGVSQNPRHKITKRGQNVTFRCDPISEHNRLYWYRQTLGQGPEFLTYFQNEAQLEKSRLLSDRFSAERPKGSFSTLEIQRTEQGDSAMYLCASSLPGAGEQYFGPGTRLTVT.

The chain has TRBV7-2 and TRBJ1-1; possible D gene TRBD1, 6 bases. Germline values: CDR1 SGHTA, CDR2 FQGNSA. Trimming removed 4 bases from V and 6 bases from J, with 15 bases in between. The CDR3 loop spans 14 amino acids. CDR3 nucleotides: TGTGCCAGCAGCTCCCAAGGTGGGACACCTGAAGCTTTCTTT. This sequence encodes CASSSQGGTPEAFF. The variable domain in full, completed from reference TRBV7-2 and TRBJ1-1, reads GAGVSQSPSNKVTEKGKDVELRCDPISGHTALYWYRQSLGQGLEFLIYFQGNSAPDKSGLPSDRFSAERTGGSVSTLTIQRTQQEDSAVYLCASSSQGGTPEAFFGQGTRLTVV.

This clonotype turned up a few times. The chain couples TRBV11-2 to TRBJ1-6, with D perhaps matching TRBD1 (5 bases). The CDR3 has 15 residues. CDR1 SGHAT and CDR2 FQNNGV come from the germline V gene. Trimming shortened V by 6 bases and J by 8 bases, and 17 bases separated the two germline ends. The CDR3 sequence: CASRSPGRRDSPLHF. The DNA of the CDR3 is TGTGCCAGCAGATCTCCGGGACGACGGGATTCACCCCTCCACTTT.

The gene calls are TRBV11-2 and TRBJ2-3; D is possibly TRBD1 or TRBD2 (6 bases each). CDR1 and CDR2 (germline): SGHAT, FQNNGV. V lost 1 base and J lost 1, with 12 bases in between. CDR3 length equals 16 residues. CDR3 sequence: CASSLVPGAGTDTQYF. In DNA, the CDR3 is TGTGCCAGCAGCTTAGTTCCGGGGGCTGGCACAGATACGCAGTATTTT.

In its sample, this clonotype was seen a few times. The J gene is TRBJ1-1, the V gene TRBV14, with D perhaps TRBD1 (5 bases). Trimming removed 4 bases at V and 4 bases at J, with 13 bases between. The germline gives CDR1 SGHDN, CDR2 FVKESK. CDR3 length: 14 residues. CDR3 nucleotide sequence: TGTGCCAGCAGCCCTCTGGGGCCAACCACTGAAGCTTTCTTT. Protein product: CASSPLGPTTEAFF.

The V gene is TRBV7-6, the J gene TRBJ2-1; the D gene is possibly TRBD1 (6 bases). The DNA matches TRBJ2-7 better at its end, which makes the J call doubtful. The V gene's germline CDR1 is SGHVS and CDR2 FNYEAQ. The CDR3 loop spans 17 amino acids. CDR3 sequence (DNA): TGTGCCAGCAGCTTAGAGACAGGATTCGGCTCCTACAATGAGCAGTACTTC. This codes for CASSLETGFGSYNEQYF.

The rearrangement uses TRBV5-1 and TRBJ2-5, with TRBD2 matching 13 bases. The CDR3 has 16 residues. Per germline, CDR1 SGHRS and CDR2 YFSETQ. With V trimmed by 4 bases and J by 11 bases, 14 bases remained unmatched. CDR3 loop: CASSVRLAGGHNEQYF. In DNA form, the CDR3 reads TGCGCCAGCAGCGTCAGACTAGCGGGGGGCCACAATGAGCAGTACTTC.

This clonotype was picked up a small number of times. This may arise from a read error, as a much more abundant clone is one base away. The V gene is TRBV20-1, the J gene TRBJ2-1, with 7 positions matching TRBD2. The DNA end favors TRBJ2-7, so the J call may be wrong. CDR3 length: 15 residues. Germline V gives CDR1 DFQATT, CDR2 SNEGSKA (reference sequence). The CDR3 sequence is CSARPQRGSYNEQYF. The DNA of the CDR3 is TGCAGTGCCCGGCCCCAGCGGGGCTCCTACAATGAGCAGTACTTC.

This clonotype was seen a handful of times. The chain joins TRBV7-2 to TRBJ2-2; tentatively, D is TRBD1 or TRBD2 (5 bases each). CDR1 is SGHTA and CDR2 is FQGNSA in the germline V gene. V shed 4 bases and J shed 7 bases, with 13 bases lying between them. There are 14 residues in the CDR3. CDR3 protein: CASSWDVPGGELFF. The CDR3 DNA follows: TGTGCCAGCAGCTGGGACGTCCCGGGCGGGGAGCTGTTTTTT.

This clonotype showed up many times. V is TRBV5-1 and J is TRBJ2-5; 8 nucleotides agree with TRBD1. V was pared by 3 bases and J by 8 bases, with 15 bases of the junction left unmatched. Germline assignment: CDR1 SGHRS and CDR2 YFSETQ. This CDR3 is 16 amino acids long. The DNA of the CDR3 is TGCGCCAGCAGCTCGACAGGGGACCCCTTCGTAGAAACCCAGTACTTC. Protein product: CASSSTGDPFVETQYF.

In DNA form, the CDR3 reads TGTGCCAGCAGTTTACACCCAGTCAGGACGGGTCGAAAGCAGTTCTTC. This sequence encodes CASSLHPVRTGRKQFF. This sequence joins TRBV28 and TRBJ2-1; no clear D gene. Trimming removed 2 bases at V and 11 bases at J, with 22 bases between. The CDR3 is 16 residues long. Germline CDR1 is MDHEN and CDR2 is SYDVKM.

The chain combines TRBV20-1 with TRBJ1-5, with D perhaps matching TRBD1 (6 bases). V was pared by 7 bases and J by 2 bases, with 15 bases between. Germline loops: CDR1 DFQATT, CDR2 SNEGSKA (reference sequence). The CDR3 totals 14 residues. For the CDR3, the DNA is TGCAGTGGGGTCCCGGGGGCCGGCAATCAGCCCCAGCATTTT. It codes for CSGVPGAGNQPQHF.

This clonotype occurred many times. The V call is TRBV5-1, the J call TRBJ2-1, with a tentative D call TRBD1 (6 bases). V was shortened by 7 bases and J by 3 bases, with 14 bases between the two germline ends. CDR1 and CDR2 (germline): SGHRS, YFSETQ. This CDR3 region has 14 residues. The CDR3, as DNA: TGCGCCAGCGGGCCGGGACACCACTACAATGAGCAGTTCTTC. Protein: CASGPGHHYNEQFF.

This chain connects TRBV20-1 to TRBJ2-1; possible D gene TRBD2, 6 bases. Per germline, CDR1 DFQATT and CDR2 SNEGSKA (reference sequence). V was cut by 0 bases and J by 0 bases, with 18 bases left in between. The CDR3 has 18 amino acids. Here the CDR3 DNA reads TGCAGTGCTAGAGATCTCAGGCTAGCGAAGAGCTCCTACAATGAGCAGTTCTTC. It is translated as CSARDLRLAKSSYNEQFF.